Presented here are 13 T cell receptor beta chains from one specimen sequenced in a study of cytomegalovirus exposure and HLA in healthy donors. Method: immunoSEQ multiplex PCR; TCRdb's copy keeps in-frame clones and lacks some. The repertoire consists of 60,000 to 80,000 clones, with roughly 80% occurring once and the leading ten covering about 3%. The specimen was PBMCs. The receptors were sampled from a man younger than 45 in good health and CMV-seronegative.

The chain employs TRBV19 and TRBJ2-1, with TRBD2 matching over 8 bases. Per the germline V gene, CDR1 is LNHDA and CDR2 is SQIVND (reference sequence). The CDR3 contains 14 residues. V trimming: 11 bases; J trimming: 2 bases; junction bases outside the gene matches: 8. CDR3 region: CASKAGGTYNEQFF. In nucleotides, the CDR3 is TGTGCCTCAAAGGCGGGGGGCACCTACAATGAGCAGTTCTTC.

The V call is TRBV7-2, the J call TRBJ2-3; TRBD2 is a possible D gene (6 bases). The CDR3 runs to 14 residues. CDR1 is SGHTA and CDR2 is FQGNSA in the germline V gene. The germline V and J ends were trimmed by 7 bases and 0 bases, with 11 bases remaining between them. CDR3 nucleotides: TGTGCCAGCACCCCGGGAGCAAGCACAGATACGCAGTATTTT. It yields the protein CASTPGASTDTQYF.

The chain's CDR3 is CASSQEGYNTEAFF. CDR3 nucleotide sequence: TGTGCCAGCAGCCAGGAGGGGTATAACACTGAAGCTTTCTTT. This chain connects TRBV2 to TRBJ1-1, with TRBD1 as a possible D gene (5 bases). The CDR3 loop spans 14 amino acids. Trimming removed 6 bases from V and 2 bases from J, with 13 bases in between. Germline assignment: CDR1 SNHLY and CDR2 FYNNEI.

The V call is TRBV7-2, the J call TRBJ2-1, with 11 bases identical to TRBD2. The CDR3 extends over 17 amino acids. CDR1 SGHTA and CDR2 FQGNSA come from the germline V gene. V lost 5 bases and J lost 5; bases outside the gene matches: 11. CDR3 sequence reads: CASSPMGTSGLNNEQFF. CDR3 bases: TGTGCCAGCAGCCCAATGGGGACTAGCGGACTCAACAATGAGCAGTTCTTC.

The rearrangement joins TRBV28 to TRBJ1-5, with TRBD1 identical over 8 bases. The V and J ends lost 11 bases and 5 bases, in that order; junction bases with no gene match: 5. The length of the CDR3 is 12 residues. Germline CDR1 MDHEN, CDR2 SYDVKM. Written as DNA, the CDR3 is TGTGCCGCGGGACAGGCGGATCAGCCCCAGCATTTT. Protein sequence: CAAGQADQPQHF.

The gene calls are TRBV10-3 and TRBJ2-7, with TRBD2 matching 10 bases. This CDR3 comprises 15 residues. V lost 3 bases to trimming and J lost 0 bases; unmatched junction nucleotides: 2. Looked up from germline, CDR1 is ENHRY and CDR2 is SYGVKD. In DNA form, the CDR3 reads TGTGCCATCAGTGAAACTAGCGGGAACTCCTACGAGCAGTACGTC. Encoded protein: CAISETSGNSYEQYV.

This clone occurred a few times. This chain links TRBV27 with TRBJ2-7, with 8 bases lining up with TRBD1. There are 14 residues in the CDR3. Germline-derived CDR1 and CDR2 are MNHEY and SMNVEV (reference sequence). Unmatched junction bases numbered 6, after V lost 3 bases and J lost 5 bases. Written as DNA, the CDR3 is TGTGCCAGCAGTTTCACAGGGGGGAGTAACGAGCAGTACTTC. This sequence encodes CASSFTGGSNEQYF.

This chain connects TRBV28 to TRBJ2-2, with D possibly TRBD1 on 5 matching bases. The CDR3 is 14 residues long. The V and J ends lost 5 bases and 1 base respectively, with 8 bases between them. Germline V gene sequence: CDR1 MDHEN, CDR2 SYDVKM. The CDR3 reads CASSQGQNTGELFF. For the CDR3, the DNA is TGTGCCAGCAGTCAAGGACAGAACACCGGGGAGCTGTTTTTT.

This chain uses TRBV25-1 with TRBJ2-7; D is possibly TRBD2 (6 bases). The CDR3 is 15 residues long. The V gene lost 4 bases and the J gene lost 0 bases, with 13 bases spanning the gap. CDR1 MGHDK and CDR2 SYGVNS come from the germline V gene. The CDR3 region has the DNA TGTGCCAGCAGTGTCCGGGACTCCAGCTCCTACGAGCAGTACTTC. This encodes CASSVRDSSSYEQYF.

Written as DNA, the CDR3 is TGTGCCAGCAGTTCCCGCGGCGGGCCCTACGAGCAGTACTTC. Translation: CASSSRGGPYEQYF. This chain uses TRBV27 with TRBJ2-7; the D gene is possibly TRBD2 (5 bases). CDR1 MNHEY and CDR2 SMNVEV come from the germline V gene (reference sequence). The CDR3 spans 14 residues. Trimming cost V 4 bases and J 2 bases, with 12 bases left between them.

The chain uses TRBV27 and TRBJ2-1; 15 positions match TRBD2. Trimming at V came to 6 bases and at J to 10 bases, leaving 10 bases not matched to a gene. There are 16 residues in the CDR3. Germline CDR1 reads MNHEY; CDR2 reads SMNVEV (reference sequence). The CDR3 loop reads CASRRGLAGGLGEQFF. CDR3 sequence (DNA): TGTGCCAGCAGGAGGGGACTAGCGGGAGGACTTGGGGAGCAGTTCTTC.

This chain joins TRBV6-5 and TRBJ2-7, with 7 bases identical to TRBD2. The V gene's germline CDR1 is MNHEY and CDR2 SVGAGI. The CDR3 runs to 13 residues. Losses at the gene ends were 5 bases for V and 6 bases for J; bases not matched to a gene: 7. This CDR3 reads CASSTASGSEQYV. CDR3 coding DNA: TGTGCCAGCAGTACCGCTAGCGGTAGCGAGCAGTACGTC.

The J gene is TRBJ1-1, the V gene TRBV9; D is undetermined. The CDR3 contains 15 residues. The germline V gene has CDR1 SGDLS and CDR2 YYNGEE. V was clipped by 3 bases and J by 0 bases, with 12 bases between them. The chain's CDR3 is CASSESPQVNTEAFF. As DNA, the CDR3 is TGTGCCAGCAGCGAGAGCCCCCAGGTGAACACTGAAGCTTTCTTT.